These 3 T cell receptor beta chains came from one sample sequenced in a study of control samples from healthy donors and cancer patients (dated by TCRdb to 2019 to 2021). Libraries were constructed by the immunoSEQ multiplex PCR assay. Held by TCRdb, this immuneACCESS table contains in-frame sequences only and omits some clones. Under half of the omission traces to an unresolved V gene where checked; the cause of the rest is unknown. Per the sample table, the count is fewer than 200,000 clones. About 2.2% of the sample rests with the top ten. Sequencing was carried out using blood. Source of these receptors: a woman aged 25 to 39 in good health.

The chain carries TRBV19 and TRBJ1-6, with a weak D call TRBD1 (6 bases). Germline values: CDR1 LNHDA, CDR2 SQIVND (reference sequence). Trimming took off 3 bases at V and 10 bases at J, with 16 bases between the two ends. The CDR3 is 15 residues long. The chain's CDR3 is CASSITNRETSPLHF. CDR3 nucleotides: TGTGCCAGTAGTATTACAAACAGGGAAACATCACCCCTCCACTTT.

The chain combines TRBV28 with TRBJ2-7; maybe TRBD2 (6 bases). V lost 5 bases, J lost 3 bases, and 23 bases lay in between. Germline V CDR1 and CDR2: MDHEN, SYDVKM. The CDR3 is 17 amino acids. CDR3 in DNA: TGTGCCAGCAGTAAAGGAGAGGAGGGGCCGACATACTACGAGCAGTACTTC. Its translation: CASSKGEEGPTYYEQYF. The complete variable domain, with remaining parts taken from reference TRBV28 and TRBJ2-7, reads DVKVTQSSRYLVKRTGEKVFLECVQDMDHENMFWYRQDPGLGLRLIYFSYDVKMKEKGDIPEGYSVSREKKERFSLILESASTNQTSMYLCASSKGEEGPTYYEQYFGPGTRLTVT.

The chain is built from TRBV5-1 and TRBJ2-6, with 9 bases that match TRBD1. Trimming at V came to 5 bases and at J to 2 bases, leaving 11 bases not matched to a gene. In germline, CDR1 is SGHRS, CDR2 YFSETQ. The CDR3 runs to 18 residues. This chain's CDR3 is CASRVDRGGIPGANVLTF. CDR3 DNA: TGCGCCAGCAGAGTGGACAGGGGAGGGATACCTGGGGCCAACGTCCTGACTTTC.